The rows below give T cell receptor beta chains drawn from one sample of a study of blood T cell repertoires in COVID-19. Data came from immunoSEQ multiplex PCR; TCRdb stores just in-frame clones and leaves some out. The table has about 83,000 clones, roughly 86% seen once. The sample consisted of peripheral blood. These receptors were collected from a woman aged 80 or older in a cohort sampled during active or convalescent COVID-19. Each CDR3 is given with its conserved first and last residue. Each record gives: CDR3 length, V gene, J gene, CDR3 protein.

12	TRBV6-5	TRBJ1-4	CASQTGVEKLFF
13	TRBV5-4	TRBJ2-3	CASSPLGLNTQYF
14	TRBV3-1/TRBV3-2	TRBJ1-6	CASSQDRVDSPLHF
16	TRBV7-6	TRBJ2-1	CASSSRTSGRWNEQFF
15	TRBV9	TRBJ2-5	CASSVGAGYQETQYF
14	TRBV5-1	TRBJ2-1	CASSLQGGGSEQFF
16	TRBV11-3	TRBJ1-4	CASSSGQGSTNEKLFF
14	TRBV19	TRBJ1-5	CASSIVGSNQPQHF
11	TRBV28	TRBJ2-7	CASSSRYEQYF
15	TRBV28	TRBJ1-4	CASYETGTGAEKLFF
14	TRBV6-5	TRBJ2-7	CASTGTGGGYEQYF
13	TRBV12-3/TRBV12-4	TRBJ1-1	CASREQGWDEAFF
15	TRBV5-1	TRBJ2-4	CASSLGPGRENIQYF
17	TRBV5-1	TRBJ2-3	CASSLGGTSGSTDTQYF
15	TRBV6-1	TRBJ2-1	CASSEGLAGINEQFF
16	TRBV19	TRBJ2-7	CASSMGLAGVSYEQYF
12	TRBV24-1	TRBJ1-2	CAIYREGYGYTF
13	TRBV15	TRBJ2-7	CATSREQPYEQYF
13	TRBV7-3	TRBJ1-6	CASSDFSRSPLHF
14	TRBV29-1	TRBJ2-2	CSVERGVGTGELFF
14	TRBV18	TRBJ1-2	CASSPEGQSRGYTF
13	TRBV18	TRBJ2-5	CASSPGSQETQYF
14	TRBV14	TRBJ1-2	CASSQVGRGYGYTF
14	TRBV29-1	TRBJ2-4	CSVAPGTGKNIQYF
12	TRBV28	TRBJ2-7	CASRTGAYEQYF
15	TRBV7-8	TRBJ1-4	CASSPTGGEGEKLFF
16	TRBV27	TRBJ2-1	CASSFRQGSSYNEQFF
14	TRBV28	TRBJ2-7	CASREAGPRYEQYF
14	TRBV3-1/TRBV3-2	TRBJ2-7	CASSQRDSLSEQYF
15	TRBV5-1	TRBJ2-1	CASSWGTGNLDEQFF
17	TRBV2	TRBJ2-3	CASSEARLAGDGDTQYF
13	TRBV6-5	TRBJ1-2	CASSQDRSYGYTF
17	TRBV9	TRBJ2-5	CASSVVPPGTGQETQYF
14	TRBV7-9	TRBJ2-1	CASSLEQGNNEQFF
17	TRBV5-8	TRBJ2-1	CASRPDSPSGSYNEQFF
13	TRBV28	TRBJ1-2	CASRYPGGNGYTF